A single sample is the source of the 26 T cell receptor beta chains below, sequenced in a study of identical twins. TCRdb used MiXCR to reprocess the 5' RACE reads, holding one entry per CDR3 protein. The repertoire consists of hundreds of thousands of distinct CDR3 sequences, with less than 9.5% occurring once and the leading ten covering over 4.5%. Sequencing was carried out using memory (CD45RO+) T cells sorted from blood. These receptors were collected from a woman between 18 and 30 years old in good health.

A few counts support this clonotype. The chain couples TRBV6-1 to TRBJ2-1; TRBD2 aligns across 13 bases. J was trimmed by 7 bases and V by 6 bases; bases with no gene match: 6. This CDR3 comprises 15 residues. Germline V gives CDR1 MNHNS, CDR2 SASEGT. CDR3 loop: CASRTGTSGKNEQFF. The DNA of the CDR3 is TGTGCCAGCAGAACGGGGACTAGCGGGAAGAATGAGCAGTTCTTC.

The chain couples TRBV7-9 to TRBJ2-7; 8 positions match TRBD1. The CDR3 contains 15 residues. V gave up 2 bases and J gave up 3 bases; unmatched junction bases: 6. Looked up from germline, CDR1 is SEHNR and CDR2 is FQNEAQ (reference sequence). The CDR3 DNA reads TGTGCCAGCAGCTTACTAGGACAGGGAGGCTACGAGCAGTACTTC. Protein product: CASSLLGQGGYEQYF.

The sample holds a few counts of this clonotype. The chain couples TRBV5-1 to TRBJ1-2; D gene ambiguous. With 4 bases removed from V and 8 bases from J, the gap between germline ends came to 15 bases. The CDR3 has 13 residues. Germline V gene data show CDR1 as SGHRS and CDR2 as YFSETQ. In DNA, the CDR3 is TGCGCCAGCAGCCGCGACTACGGGGAGGGCTACACCTTC. Translation: CASSRDYGEGYTF.

In its sample, this clonotype was seen a few times. CDR3 protein: CSALSLDRGYDQPQHF. As DNA, the CDR3 is TGCAGCGCCTTATCTTTAGACAGGGGATACGATCAGCCCCAGCATTTT. This chain uses TRBV29-1 with TRBJ1-5; TRBD1 matches at 8 bases. Germline CDR1 reads SQVTM; CDR2 reads ANQGSEA. The CDR3 loop spans 16 amino acids. The trim removed 7 bases at V and 5 bases at J, leaving 16 bases unmatched.

V is TRBV5-4 and J is TRBJ1-6; D might be TRBD1 (5 bases). Trimming pared 4 bases from V and 8 bases from J, leaving 13 bases between. The CDR3 extends over 14 amino acids. Germline lookup yields CDR1 SGHNT and CDR2 YYREEE (reference sequence). The CDR3 DNA is TGTGCCAGCAGCCGGGACGGTTCCGATTCACCCCTCCACTTT. Translating gives CASSRDGSDSPLHF.

About this clonotype itself: A read error may explain this, as a much larger clone is one base away. Here the CDR3 DNA reads TGTGCCAGCAGTTCAAACTTCAGGGTAGGCGAGACCCAGTACTTC. It specifies CASSSNFRVGETQYF. The rearrangement joins TRBV6-5 to TRBJ2-5, with D possibly TRBD1 on 5 matching bases. The CDR3 is made up of 15 amino acids. In germline, CDR1 is MNHEY, CDR2 SVGAGI. The ends were cut back, 4 bases at V and 5 bases at J, with 17 bases in the middle.

The J gene is TRBJ2-1, the V gene TRBV25-1; D call uncertain. V lost 1 base and J 2 bases, leaving 12 bases between the germline ends. This CDR3 region has 16 residues. Germline V CDR1 and CDR2: MGHDK, SYGVNS. The DNA of the CDR3 is TGTGCCAGCAGTGAATTCGGGCTAGACACCTACAATGAGCAGTTCTTC. This translates into CASSEFGLDTYNEQFF.

The chain's CDR3 is CAPTRSGGSPWDTQYF. The CDR3 nucleotides are TGTGCCCCCACCCGGTCTGGGGGGAGTCCGTGGGATACGCAGTATTTT. The chain recombines TRBV24-1 with TRBJ2-3, with a tentative D call TRBD2 (6 bases). Germline V CDR1 and CDR2: KGHDR, SFDVKD. CDR3 length equals 16 residues. The germline V and J ends were trimmed by 12 bases and 6 bases, with 27 bases remaining between them.

The chain is built from TRBV4-2 and TRBJ2-1, with TRBD2 matching over 8 bases. CDR3 length equals 16 residues. After removal of 4 bases from V and 4 bases from J, the junction contained 9 bases not matched to a gene. CDR1 is LGHNA and CDR2 is YNFKEQ in the germline V gene. DNA for the CDR3: TGTGCCAGCAGCCGTATCGGGGGGGCCGCGTACAATGAGCAGTTCTTC. Amino acids: CASSRIGGAAYNEQFF.

There are many counts of this clonotype. The chain employs TRBV6-2 or TRBV6-3 and TRBJ2-1; unclear D gene. This CDR3 has 11 residues. Germline-derived CDR1 and CDR2 are MNHEY and SVGEGT. The ends were cut back, 5 bases at V and 9 bases at J, with 8 bases in the middle. The CDR3 reads CASSRHSEQFF. CDR3 nucleotides: TGTGCCAGCAGTCGCCATTCTGAGCAGTTCTTC.

This clonotype appeared a few times. One end of the junction does not line up with germline, which may come from a read error. The CDR3 loop reads CASSSRTNTGELFF. As DNA, the CDR3 is TGTGCTAGCAGCTCCAGGACGAACACCGGGGAGCTGTTTTTT. The chain recombines TRBV7-7 with TRBJ2-2; D gene uncertain. Germline-derived CDR1 and CDR2 are SSHAT and FNYEAQ (reference sequence). This CDR3 has 14 residues.

This clonotype was seen at least ten times. Here the CDR3 DNA reads TGTGCCAGCAGCCCAGAGGGCGATGAGCAGTTCTTC. Translation: CASSPEGDEQFF. The V call is TRBV3-1, the J call TRBJ2-1, with a weak D call TRBD2 (5 bases). This CDR3 contains 12 residues. Germline values: CDR1 LGHDT, CDR2 YNNKEL (reference sequence). V lost 4 bases to trimming and J lost 8 bases, with 9 bases between them.

This clonotype showed up just a few times. The chain uses TRBV28 and TRBJ2-7; the D is unclear. Germline V CDR1 and CDR2: MDHEN, SYDVKM. The V gene lost 3 bases and the J gene lost 3 bases, with 15 bases spanning the gap. The CDR3 runs 15 residues. The chain's CDR3 is CASSFVSTVYYEQYF. As DNA, the CDR3 is TGTGCCAGCAGTTTCGTATCGACGGTTTACTACGAGCAGTACTTC.

The J gene is TRBJ2-1, the V gene TRBV4-2; the D gene could be TRBD1 or TRBD2 (5 bases each). The length of the CDR3 is 15 residues. Germline CDR1 LGHNA, CDR2 YNFKEQ. V lost 0 bases and J 1 base, leaving 7 bases between the germline ends. The CDR3 spells CASSQEGESYNEQFF. In DNA, the CDR3 is TGTGCCAGCAGCCAAGAAGGGGAGTCCTACAATGAGCAGTTCTTC.

The table lists this clonotype with many counts. The J gene is TRBJ2-6, the V gene TRBV7-8; D unclear. CDR3 size: 16 residues. The germline V gene has CDR1 SGHVS and CDR2 FQNEAQ. V lost 1 base to trimming and J lost 0 bases, with 7 bases between them. The CDR3 here is CASSLEVSSGANVLTF. The CDR3 coding sequence is TGTGCCAGCAGCTTAGAAGTAAGCTCTGGGGCCAACGTCCTGACTTTC.

Only a few counts were recorded for this clonotype. The V and J genes are TRBV29-1 and TRBJ1-1, with unresolved D. Between the trimmed V and J ends, which lost 5 bases and 1 base, there was a span of 5 bases. The CDR3 consists of 11 residues. CDR1 is SQVTM and CDR2 is ANQGSEA in the germline V gene. The CDR3 nucleotides are TGCAGCGTTCGGAGGAACACTGAAGCTTTCTTT. Residues: CSVRRNTEAFF.

This clonotype has more than one count but fewer than ten. The chain combines TRBV20-1 with TRBJ2-5, with 8 bases matching TRBD2. Germline CDR1 is DFQATT and CDR2 is SNEGSKA (reference sequence). The trim removed 1 base at V and 4 bases at J, leaving 5 bases unmatched. This CDR3 spans 14 amino acids. CDR3 region: CSARVGGGPETQYF. In nucleotides, the CDR3 is TGCAGTGCTAGAGTCGGGGGGGGCCCAGAGACCCAGTACTTC.

The chain couples TRBV14 to TRBJ2-1, with D unclear. V lost 3 bases and J 4 bases, leaving 7 bases between the germline ends. Germline values: CDR1 SGHDN, CDR2 FVKESK. There are 13 residues in the CDR3. The DNA for the CDR3 is TGTGCCAGCAGCCATGACCTTTACAATGAGCAGTTCTTC. It specifies CASSHDLYNEQFF.

This clonotype was recorded at least ten times. The chain couples TRBV12-3 or TRBV12-4 to TRBJ2-7; no clear D. CDR3 length equals 13 residues. Trimming took 2 bases from V and 5 from J, leaving 10 bases between them. The CDR3 DNA reads TGTGCCAGCAGTTTACTGGGTTTACACGAGCAGTACTTC. Translating it yields CASSLLGLHEQYF.

This clonotype has only a few counts. V gene TRBV6-5 combines with J gene TRBJ2-3; 8 bases fit TRBD1. Per germline, CDR1 MNHEY and CDR2 SVGAGI. With 8 bases clipped from V and 0 bases from J, the junction kept 7 bases outside the gene matches. This CDR3 contains 15 residues. CDR3 protein: CASVTGQASTDTQYF. In DNA form, the CDR3 reads TGTGCCAGCGTTACGGGACAGGCGAGCACAGATACGCAGTATTTT.

This clonotype was recorded a few times. The CDR3 region is CSASRAAANEKLFF. Here the CDR3 DNA reads TGCAGTGCTAGCAGGGCGGCGGCTAATGAAAAACTGTTTTTT. This chain connects TRBV20-1 to TRBJ1-4; TRBD1 is a possible D gene (5 bases). The V gene lost 3 bases and the J gene lost 3 bases, with 11 bases spanning the gap. Germline CDR1 and CDR2: DFQATT and SNEGSKA (reference sequence). The CDR3 runs 14 residues.

This clonotype was seen a handful of times. The J gene is TRBJ2-7, the V gene TRBV12-3 or TRBV12-4; 9 bases match TRBD1. This CDR3 is 15 amino acids long. After removal of 4 bases from V and 1 base from J, the junction contained 5 bases not matched to a gene. The CDR3 is CASSSGQGTSYEQYF. DNA for the CDR3: TGTGCCAGCAGTTCGGGACAGGGTACTTCCTACGAGCAGTACTTC.

In its sample, this clonotype was seen many times. This chain joins TRBV12-3 or TRBV12-4 and TRBJ1-2; D ambiguous. Trimming removed 3 bases from V and 6 bases from J, with 14 bases in between. CDR3 size: 14 residues. The CDR3 protein is CASSFARPQDGYTF. The CDR3 DNA sequence: TGTGCCAGCAGTTTCGCCAGACCCCAAGATGGCTACACCTTC.

This clonotype was detected ten times or more. The chain joins TRBV5-1 to TRBJ1-2, with 7 bases aligning to TRBD1. The CDR3 extends over 15 amino acids. J lost 2 bases, V lost 4 bases, and 8 bases had no gene match. The germline V gene has CDR1 SGHRS and CDR2 YFSETQ. The DNA for the CDR3 is TGCGCCAGCAGCGCTCTGACAGGGCGAAACTATGGCTACACCTTC. Amino acid sequence: CASSALTGRNYGYTF.

The genes are TRBV5-4 and TRBJ2-5, with TRBD1 matching over 8 bases. Germline V lookup: CDR1 SGHNT, CDR2 YYREEE (reference sequence). The CDR3 has 14 residues. The trim removed 3 bases at V and 5 bases at J, leaving 6 bases unmatched. The CDR3 sequence is CASSSTGAEETQYF. CDR3 nucleotides: TGTGCCAGCAGCTCGACAGGGGCCGAGGAGACCCAGTACTTC. The variable domain in full, completed from reference TRBV5-4 and TRBJ2-5, reads ETGVTQSPTHLIKTRGQQVTLRCSSQSGHNTVSWYQQALGQGPQFIFQYYREEENGRGNFPPRFSGLQFPNYSSELNVNALELDDSALYLCASSSTGAEETQYFGPGTRLLVL.

This clonotype was seen at least ten times. V gene TRBV27 combines with J gene TRBJ2-2; D gene unclear. With 6 bases removed from V and 4 bases from J, the gap between germline ends came to 6 bases. The CDR3 runs to 12 residues. Looked up from germline, CDR1 is MNHEY and CDR2 is SMNVEV (reference sequence). The CDR3 sequence is CASRNPTGELFF. The CDR3 nucleotides are TGTGCCAGCAGAAACCCCACCGGGGAGCTGTTTTTT.